The 20 T cell receptor beta chains given below trace back to one sample, sequenced in a study of blood T cell repertoires in COVID-19. The protocol was immunoSEQ multiplex PCR, while the TCRdb copy is restricted to in-frame clones and leaves out a portion. The table records about 270,000 clones, 75% to 90% of them present only once. Sample: peripheral blood. All receptors derive from a human donor in a cohort sampled during active COVID-19.

The table lists this clone with a count of one. The chain joins TRBV11-2 to TRBJ1-3; no reliable D call. The CDR3 loop spans 12 amino acids. Trimming left V 5 bases short and J 8 bases short, with 10 bases between. Germline V gene data show CDR1 as SGHAT and CDR2 as FQNNGV. CDR3 coding DNA: TGTGCCAGCAGCCTCGGTAAACACACCATATATTTT. Its protein is CASSLGKHTIYF.

The rearrangement uses TRBV10-2 and TRBJ2-1; no definite D call. Germline V gene sequence: CDR1 WSHSY, CDR2 SAAADI. CDR3 size: 13 residues. Trimming removed 5 bases at V and 6 bases at J, with 11 bases between. The CDR3 DNA follows: TGCGCCAGCAGTAGTTTAGCTGGCAATGAGCAGTTCTTC. As protein: CASSSLAGNEQFF.

This rearrangement joins TRBV4-1 to TRBJ2-3; the match to TRBD2 covers 8 bases. In germline, CDR1 is MGHRA, CDR2 YSYEKL. This CDR3 is built from 16 residues. J lost 4 bases, V lost 0 bases, and 6 bases had no gene match. The CDR3 bases are TGCGCCAGCAGCCAAGACCCCGGGAGGGGGGCAGATACGCAGTATTTT. It codes for CASSQDPGRGADTQYF.

The chain is built from TRBV10-2 and TRBJ2-2; D possibly corresponds to TRBD1 (6 bases). The CDR3 contains 15 residues. The germline V and J ends were trimmed by 6 bases and 0 bases, with 11 bases remaining between them. Per the germline V gene, CDR1 is WSHSY and CDR2 is SAAADI. The CDR3 region has the DNA TGCGCCAGCAGCCGACAGGTCCCGAACACCGGGGAGCTGTTTTTT. This gives the protein CASSRQVPNTGELFF.

The chain carries TRBV24-1 and TRBJ2-6; D call uncertain. V was trimmed by 5 bases and J by 0 bases, leaving 10 bases between them. The CDR3 is 16 amino acids. From germline, CDR1 is KGHDR and CDR2 SFDVKD. The CDR3 is CATSGALRSGANVLTF. The CDR3 nucleotides are TGTGCCACCAGTGGGGCCCTTCGCTCTGGGGCCAACGTCCTGACTTTC.

J is TRBJ1-4 and V is TRBV4-2; no definite D call. Germline V lookup: CDR1 LGHNA, CDR2 YNFKEQ. Trimming pared 2 bases from V and 2 bases from J, leaving 12 bases between. The CDR3 is 16 residues long. The CDR3 sequence: CASSQRMEDTNEKLFF. The CDR3 nucleotides read TGTGCCAGCAGCCAACGGATGGAGGATACTAATGAAAAACTGTTTTTT.

J is TRBJ1-2 and V is TRBV7-2; no reliable D call. CDR1 SGHTA and CDR2 FQGNSA come from the germline V gene. The CDR3 contains 12 residues. Trimming took off 5 bases at V and 3 bases at J, with 7 bases between the two ends. The CDR3 protein is CASSREDYGYTF. CDR3 nucleotides: TGTGCCAGCAGCCGAGAGGACTATGGCTACACCTTC.

This chain connects TRBV28 to TRBJ1-3; D remains ambiguous. Trimming cost V 6 bases and J 0 bases, with 9 bases left between them. Germline CDR1 and CDR2: MDHEN and SYDVKM. The CDR3 has 14 amino acids. This CDR3 reads CASRYPSSGNTIYF. The CDR3 DNA reads as TGTGCCAGCAGATACCCGAGCTCTGGAAACACCATATATTTT.

This sequence joins TRBV7-3 and TRBJ2-2; possibly TRBD2 for D (5 bases). CDR1 SGHTA and CDR2 FQGTGA come from the germline V gene. The CDR3 is 15 residues long. Trimming stripped 5 bases from V and 6 bases from J, with 16 bases between. The CDR3 nucleotides are TGTGCCAGCAGCCCGGACCCAGCTAGCCCCGGGGAGCTGTTTTTT. This encodes CASSPDPASPGELFF.

This chain joins TRBV6-1 and TRBJ1-2; no definite D call. The V gene lost 1 base and the J gene lost 9 bases, with 9 bases spanning the gap. Germline-derived CDR1 and CDR2 are MNHNS and SASEGT. There are 12 residues in the CDR3. CDR3 DNA: TGTGCCAGCAGTGAAGGGTTTAGTAGCTACACCTTC. It is translated as CASSEGFSSYTF.

This chain links TRBV5-4 with TRBJ2-1; 7 positions agree with TRBD2. V lost 1 base and J lost 5; bases outside the gene matches: 6. CDR3 length: 15 amino acids. The V gene's germline CDR1 is SGHNT and CDR2 YYREEE (reference sequence). The CDR3 region has the DNA TGTGCCAGCAGCTTGCCGGGACTACTTAACAATGAGCAGTTCTTC. Translated, it gives CASSLPGLLNNEQFF.

This sequence joins TRBV29-1 and TRBJ1-6, with 9 bases fitting TRBD1. The germline CDR1 and CDR2 sequences are SQVTM and ANQGSEA. Trimming removed 6 bases from V and 8 bases from J; junction bases left unmatched: 8. The CDR3 totals 14 residues. CDR3 DNA: TGCAGCGTCCAGGGACAGGGATCGGATTCACCCCTCCACTTT. Translated: CSVQGQGSDSPLHF. Using reference TRBV29-1 and TRBJ1-6 for the parts outside the CDR3, the full variable domain is SAVISQKPSRDICQRGTSLTIQCQVDSQVTMMFWYRQQPGQSLTLIATANQGSEATYESGFVIDKFPISRPNLTFSTLTVSNMSPEDSSIYLCSVQGQGSDSPLHFGNGTRLTVT.

The chain carries TRBV6-1 and TRBJ1-4, with a possible D match to TRBD1 (6 bases). This CDR3 is 17 amino acids long. V lost 2 bases and J 0 bases, leaving 13 bases between the germline ends. CDR1 is MNHNS, CDR2 SASEGT, per germline. The CDR3 region has the DNA TGTGCCAGCAGTGAATGGCAGGGGATTGCAACTAATGAAAAACTGTTTTTT. Translating gives CASSEWQGIATNEKLFF.

The DNA for the CDR3 is TGTGCCAGCAGTGAAGGGGCAGGGCGAGACCAAGAGACCCAGTACTTC. Translation gives CASSEGAGRDQETQYF. The chain carries TRBV2 and TRBJ2-5; maybe TRBD1 (5 bases). The CDR3 length is 16 residues. Trimming removed 1 base at V and 0 bases at J, with 12 bases between. Germline V CDR1 and CDR2: SNHLY, FYNNEI.

V is TRBV7-8 and J is TRBJ1-2; possible D gene TRBD1, 6 bases. The germline V and J ends were trimmed by 5 bases and 4 bases, with 17 bases remaining between them. The CDR3 is 15 amino acids. CDR1 and CDR2 (germline): SGHVS, FQNEAQ. The CDR3 loop reads CASSQARDRLYGYTF. The CDR3 DNA follows: TGTGCCAGCAGCCAGGCACGTGACAGGCTCTATGGCTACACCTTC.

The chain has TRBV28 and TRBJ2-1, with D possibly TRBD2 on 5 matching bases. There are 15 residues in the CDR3. V gave up 7 bases and J gave up 6 bases, with 19 bases separating them. Germline CDR1 reads MDHEN; CDR2 reads SYDVKM. DNA of the CDR3: TGTGCCAGCAAGCCGCCCACGTCTAGCATCAATGAGCAGTTCTTC. This codes for CASKPPTSSINEQFF. Full variable domain (missing parts from reference TRBV28 and TRBJ2-1): DVKVTQSSRYLVKRTGEKVFLECVQDMDHENMFWYRQDPGLGLRLIYFSYDVKMKEKGDIPEGYSVSREKKERFSLILESASTNQTSMYLCASKPPTSSINEQFFGPGTRLTVL.

The V gene is TRBV5-1, the J gene TRBJ1-1; no clear D. With 1 base removed from V and 1 base from J, the gap between germline ends came to 20 bases. CDR3 length equals 18 residues. The germline CDR1 and CDR2 sequences are SGHRS and YFSETQ. The CDR3 nucleotides are TGCGCCAGCAGCTTGAGAGAACGAACGAGGGTTTCGAACACTGAAGCTTTCTTT. Translated: CASSLRERTRVSNTEAFF.

J is TRBJ1-4 and V is TRBV3-1 (or the pseudogene TRBV3-2); possible D gene TRBD1, 5 bases. V was pared by 1 base and J by 6 bases, with 21 bases between. Germline lookup yields CDR1 LGHDT and CDR2 YNNKEL (reference sequence). The CDR3 is 18 residues long. CDR3 residues: CASSQALNRAGRYEKLFF. CDR3 sequence (DNA): TGTGCCAGCAGCCAAGCCCTAAATCGGGCAGGGCGCTATGAAAAACTGTTTTTT.

V usage is TRBV10-3 and J usage is TRBJ2-5, with no clear D. Trimming cost V 0 bases and J 4 bases, with 9 bases left between them. This CDR3 contains 14 residues. Looked up from germline, CDR1 is ENHRY and CDR2 is SYGVKD. CDR3 region: CAISESIGRETQYF. The CDR3 DNA reads as TGTGCCATCAGTGAGTCGATTGGCAGAGAGACCCAGTACTTC.

The V and J genes are TRBV5-5 and TRBJ2-1, with 11 positions matching TRBD1. This CDR3 region has 15 residues. In germline, CDR1 is SGHKS, CDR2 YYEKEE (reference sequence). Germline trimming cut 2 bases from V and 4 bases from J; bases unmatched to any gene: 2. CDR3 sequence (DNA): TGTGCCAGCAGCTTTGGACAGGGGGCTTACAATGAGCAGTTCTTC. It yields the protein CASSFGQGAYNEQFF.